The entry below describes one TCR beta chain. A much larger clone differs by one base, so this may be a read error. The data stem from a study of blood T cells in healthy people across ages. Next came a second PCR, run for roughly 7 to 12 cycles, which used a sample-barcoded 5' primer along with a J-beta primer mix. TCRdb reprocessed the 5' RACE reads via MiXCR and lists one record per CDR3 protein. The data show hundreds of thousands of distinct CDR3 sequences, 45% to 60% seen once. CDR3 length: 17 residues. Trimming shortened V by 0 bases and J by 6 bases, and 21 bases separated the two germline ends. CDR1 MGHRA and CDR2 YSYEKL come from the germline V gene.

Material for sequencing was blood. The chain has TRBV4-1 and TRBJ2-7; D possibly matches TRBD1 or TRBD2 (6 bases each). This clonotype was obtained from a woman aged 80 or older in good health. Here the CDR3 DNA reads TGCGCCAGCAGCCAAGATCAATCCCGGGGGCGATTTGCCGAGCAGTACTTC. This sequence encodes CASSQDQSRGRFAEQYF.